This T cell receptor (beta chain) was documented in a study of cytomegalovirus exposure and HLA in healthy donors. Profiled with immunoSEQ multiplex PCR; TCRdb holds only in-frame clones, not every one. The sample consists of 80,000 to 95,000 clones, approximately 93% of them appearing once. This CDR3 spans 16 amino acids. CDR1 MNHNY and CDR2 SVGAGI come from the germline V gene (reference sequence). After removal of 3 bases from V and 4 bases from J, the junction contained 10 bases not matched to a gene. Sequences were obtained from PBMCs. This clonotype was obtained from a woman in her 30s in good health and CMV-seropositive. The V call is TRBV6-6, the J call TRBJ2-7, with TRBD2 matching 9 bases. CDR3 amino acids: CASSYAGGTRWYEQYF. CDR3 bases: TGTGCCAGCAGTTATGCGGGGGGGACTAGGTGGTACGAGCAGTACTTC.